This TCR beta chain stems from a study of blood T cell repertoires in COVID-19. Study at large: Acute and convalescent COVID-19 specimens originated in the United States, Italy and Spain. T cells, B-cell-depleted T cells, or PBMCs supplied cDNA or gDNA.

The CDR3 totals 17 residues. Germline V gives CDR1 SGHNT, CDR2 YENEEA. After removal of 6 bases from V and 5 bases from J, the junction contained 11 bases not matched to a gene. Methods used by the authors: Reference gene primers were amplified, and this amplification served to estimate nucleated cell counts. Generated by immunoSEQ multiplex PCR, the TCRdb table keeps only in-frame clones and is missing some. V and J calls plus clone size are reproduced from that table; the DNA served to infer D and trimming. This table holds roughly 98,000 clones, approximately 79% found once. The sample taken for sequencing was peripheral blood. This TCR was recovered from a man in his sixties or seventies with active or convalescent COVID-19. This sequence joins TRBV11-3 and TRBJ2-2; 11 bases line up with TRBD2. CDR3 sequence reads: CASSNSPLAGVTGELFF. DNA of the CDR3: TGTGCCAGCAGTAACTCCCCACTAGCGGGGGTGACCGGGGAGCTGTTTTTT.